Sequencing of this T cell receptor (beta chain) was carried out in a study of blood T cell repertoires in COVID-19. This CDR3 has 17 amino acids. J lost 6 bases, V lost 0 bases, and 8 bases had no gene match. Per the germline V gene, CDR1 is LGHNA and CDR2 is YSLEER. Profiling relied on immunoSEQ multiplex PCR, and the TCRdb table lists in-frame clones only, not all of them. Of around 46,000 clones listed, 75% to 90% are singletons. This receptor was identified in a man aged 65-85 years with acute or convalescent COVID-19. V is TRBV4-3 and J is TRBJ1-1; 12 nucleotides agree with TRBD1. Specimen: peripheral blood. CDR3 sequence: CASSQDGDRGRFSEAFF. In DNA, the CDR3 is TGCGCCAGCAGCCAAGATGGGGACAGGGGGCGTTTCTCTGAAGCTTTCTTT.